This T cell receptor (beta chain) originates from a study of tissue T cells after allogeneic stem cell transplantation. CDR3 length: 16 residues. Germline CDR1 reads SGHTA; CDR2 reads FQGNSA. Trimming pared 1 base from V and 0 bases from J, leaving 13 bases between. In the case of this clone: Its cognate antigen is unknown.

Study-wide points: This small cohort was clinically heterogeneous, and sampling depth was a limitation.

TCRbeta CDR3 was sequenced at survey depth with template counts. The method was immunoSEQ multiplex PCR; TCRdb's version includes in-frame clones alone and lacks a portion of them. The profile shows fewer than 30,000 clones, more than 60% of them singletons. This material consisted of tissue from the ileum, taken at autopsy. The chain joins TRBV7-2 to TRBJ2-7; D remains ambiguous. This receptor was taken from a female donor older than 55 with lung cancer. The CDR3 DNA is TGTGCCAGCAGCTTAGGTCGTTGGCAGAGCTCCTACGAGCAGTACTTC. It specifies CASSLGRWQSSYEQYF.